This T cell receptor beta chain was identified during a study of control samples from healthy donors and cancer patients. Clones were sequenced by immunoSEQ multiplex PCR, and TCRdb holds only the in-frame ones, with some missing. Of about 80,000 clones in the sample, 89% were seen once. CDR1 is KGHSH, CDR2 LQKENI, per germline. The CDR3 extends over 16 amino acids. V was shortened by 0 bases and J by 7 bases, with 15 bases between the two germline ends. The source is a man aged 50 to 60 in good health. The sample comprised blood. This chain joins TRBV18 and TRBJ2-2; maybe TRBD1 (6 bases). CDR3 nucleotides: TGTGCCAGCTCACCACCGTCGGCAGGGGTTGGCGGGGAGCTGTTTTTT. This sequence encodes CASSPPSAGVGGELFF.